This TCR beta chain was found in a study of cytomegalovirus exposure and HLA in healthy donors. Overall study results and limits: Some V segments, including TRBV6-2 and TRBV6-3, were excluded as indistinguishable. About 150 TCR beta chains were listed as cytomegalovirus-associated. Most TCRs appeared rarely, but some public TCRs recurred in many donors.

Primers included in the PCR were 60 Vbeta and 13 Jbeta primers. The repertoire was sequenced with immunoSEQ multiplex PCR; TCRdb's copy has only in-frame clones and lacks some. The sample contains around 300,000 clones, 70% to 90% of which appear only once. Samples came from healthy bone marrow donors. Remarks on this clone: Its antigen remains unidentified. This sample includes further DNA sequences coding for the same CDR3.

Trimming shortened V by 2 bases and J by 6 bases, and 7 bases separated the two germline ends. The CDR3 consists of 11 residues. Looked up from germline, CDR1 is GTSNPN and CDR2 is SVGIG (reference sequence). The receptor was isolated from a woman in her late teens or twenties in good health and CMV-seronegative. The sequencing input was PBMCs. V usage is TRBV30 and J usage is TRBJ1-2; D is perhaps TRBD1 (5 bases). In DNA, the CDR3 is TGTGCCTGGAGTCCAGGGAATGGCTACACCTTC. Amino acids: CAWSPGNGYTF.